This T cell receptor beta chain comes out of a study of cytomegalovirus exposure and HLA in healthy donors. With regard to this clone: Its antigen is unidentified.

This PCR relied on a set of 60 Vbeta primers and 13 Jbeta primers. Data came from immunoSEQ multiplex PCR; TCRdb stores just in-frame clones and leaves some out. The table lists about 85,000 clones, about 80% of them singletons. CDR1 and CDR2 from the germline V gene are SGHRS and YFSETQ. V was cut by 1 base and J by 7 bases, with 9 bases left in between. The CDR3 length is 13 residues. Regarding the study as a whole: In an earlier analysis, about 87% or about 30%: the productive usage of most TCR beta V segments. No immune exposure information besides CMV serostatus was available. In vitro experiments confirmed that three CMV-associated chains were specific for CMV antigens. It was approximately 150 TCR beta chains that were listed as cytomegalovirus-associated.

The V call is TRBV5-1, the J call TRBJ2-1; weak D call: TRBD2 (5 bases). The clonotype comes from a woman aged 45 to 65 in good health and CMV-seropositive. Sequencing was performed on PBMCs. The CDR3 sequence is CASSLRERNEQFF. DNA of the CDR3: TGCGCCAGCAGCTTGAGGGAGAGGAATGAGCAGTTCTTC.